The T cell receptor beta chain under discussion was sequenced for a study of tumor-infiltrating lymphocytes in primary liver carcinoma. Investigators took RNA and DNA out together from 20-30 mg of unsorted bulk tissue. cDNA specific to TCR beta was made from approximately 0.55 ug of total RNA, with a constant-region primer employed for priming. Generation of the TCR beta libraries relied on three nested multiplex PCR rounds using slightly modified ARM-PCR. Use of TRBV1-TRBV30 forward primers with a C-beta reverse primer characterized the first two PCR rounds, which lasted about 10 cycles each. TCRdb analysed the multiplex PCR reads with MiXCR anew, one entry per CDR3 protein. In the table there are approximately 110,000 distinct CDR3 sequences, roughly 80% of which are singletons. Germline CDR1 reads DFQATT; CDR2 reads SNEGSKA (reference sequence). V dropped 8 bases and J dropped 5 bases, with 16 bases sitting between them. CDR3 length equals 12 residues.

This chain joins TRBV20-1 and TRBJ2-7, with D possibly TRBD2 on 6 matching bases. The sample taken for sequencing was liver tumor tissue from sampling region 3. Subset defined: tumor region T3, left-lateral pole. The receptor's source is a man aged 35-49 years with primary liver carcinoma and hepatitis B virus infection. The CDR3 DNA is TGCAGTACTACGGGAGAAGCCAACGAGCAGTACTTC. As protein: CSTTGEANEQYF.